This T cell receptor (beta chain) is drawn from a study of blood T cell repertoires in COVID-19. As for the study in general: Samples of COVID-19 (acute and convalescent) were obtained from the United States, Italy and Spain.

Assay used: immunoSEQ multiplex PCR; TCRdb lists only in-frame clones, some missing. The sample consists of about 330,000 clones, about 87% of them appearing once. The junction had 6 bases not matched to a gene; V was cut back by 0 bases and J by 5 bases. Per germline, CDR1 SGHRS and CDR2 YFSETQ. This CDR3 region has 15 residues. Participants' own reports of clinical history determined their cohort assignment. Cohort 3 recovered donors had two negative PCRs, clearance, or symptom resolution. V gene TRBV5-1 combines with J gene TRBJ2-3; 7 bases line up with TRBD2. The sequence was obtained from a man aged 30 to 45 who had recovered from COVID-19. Material: PBMCs or T cells enriched from blood (not recorded which). This chain's CDR3 is CASSLGSGAGDTQYF. As DNA, the CDR3 is TGCGCCAGCAGCTTGGGGAGCGGGGCGGGAGATACGCAGTATTTT.